The rows below give T cell receptor beta chains drawn from one sample of a study of blood T cells in healthy people across ages. MiXCR, applied by TCRdb to the 5' RACE reads, yields one record per CDR3 protein. The sample includes about 400,000 distinct CDR3 sequences, about 55% of them seen just once. The sample comprised blood. These receptors all stem from a man in his 60s in good health. Both conserved end residues are part of each CDR3.

v_call,j_call,cdr3_aa
TRBV11-3,TRBJ2-1,CASSLVAGGPKNEQFF
TRBV2,TRBJ1-2,CASGGNYGYTF
TRBV7-3,TRBJ2-3,CARGTYTDTQYF
TRBV7-3,TRBJ2-2,CASSFGPTGELFF
TRBV7-8,.,CASSLAQGRGETQYF
TRBV18,TRBJ2-7,CASSRDRDYEQYF
TRBV6-1,TRBJ1-5,CASSTLTAGGNQPQHF
TRBV7-2,TRBJ2-3,CASSRRLGTDTQYF
TRBV20-1,TRBJ2-5,CSANTGTQETQYF
TRBV9,TRBJ2-7,CASSRDLPYEQYF
TRBV7-8,TRBJ2-7,CASRNSGATSYEQYF
TRBV6-2/TRBV6-3,TRBJ2-1,CASSFRRLAGHEQFF
TRBV4-1,TRBJ2-1,CASSQDRGPNYNSYNEQFF
TRBV28,TRBJ2-7,CASSSPVKCEQYF
TRBV3-1,TRBJ2-3,CASSQGISTDTQYF
TRBV7-2,TRBJ2-2,CASSPGVRALFF
TRBV4-2,TRBJ1-2,CASSQERQPNYGYTF
TRBV4-3,TRBJ2-5,CASSQAEQETQYF
TRBV20-1,TRBJ2-5,CSASARAAETQYF
TRBV20-1,TRBJ2-1,CSAPRTSGSTYNEQFF
TRBV7-2,TRBJ2-5,CASSSTWETQYF
TRBV30,TRBJ2-7,CAWRRPGTVSYEQYF
TRBV5-1,.,CASSLGRGPEQYF
TRBV28,TRBJ1-2,CAILGLPGGGYTF
TRBV6-2/TRBV6-3,TRBJ1-2,CASSNPATYGYTF
TRBV3-1,TRBJ2-1,CASSLLAGGQFF
TRBV7-6,TRBJ2-7,CASSADRYEQYF
TRBV10-3,TRBJ2-6,CAISAGAGANVLTF
TRBV5-1,TRBJ2-4,CATSGLEQPKNIQYF
TRBV7-2,TRBJ2-1,CASSLRTSGMFF
TRBV11-2,TRBJ2-4,CASSLADIAKNIQYF
TRBV19,TRBJ1-6,CASRATGGNNSPLHF